The 31 T cell receptor beta chains below come from one sample, sequenced in a study of cytomegalovirus exposure and HLA in healthy donors. Method: immunoSEQ multiplex PCR; TCRdb's copy keeps in-frame clones and lacks some. The sample records about 280,000 clones, approximately 86% being singletons. Sequencing used PBMCs. These receptors originate from a woman under 30 in good health and CMV-seronegative.

This clone was recorded a few times. The junction differs from germline at one of its ends, possibly a read error. The chain combines TRBV7-7 with TRBJ1-2; 7 positions match TRBD1. CDR3 length: 14 residues. Germline CDR1 and CDR2: SSHAT and FNYEAQ (reference sequence). The CDR3 DNA is TGTGCTAGCAGCGATGACAGGGCCTCCTATGGCTACACCTTC. Translated, it gives CASSDDRASYGYTF.

J is TRBJ2-2 and V is TRBV2; a possible D gene is TRBD1 (5 bases). The germline gives CDR1 SNHLY, CDR2 FYNNEI. The CDR3 runs to 14 residues. V was trimmed by 6 bases and J by 6 bases, leaving 14 bases between them. CDR3 sequence: CASRGRAEAGELFF. CDR3 coding DNA: TGTGCCAGCAGGGGCAGGGCGGAAGCCGGGGAGCTGTTTTTT.

V is TRBV25-1 and J is TRBJ2-7, with TRBD2 matching over 7 bases. Germline assignment: CDR1 MGHDK and CDR2 SYGVNS. The V segment lost 6 bases and the J segment 2 bases; nucleotides outside the gene matches: 4. The CDR3 extends over 13 amino acids. Here the CDR3 reads CASRPSGTYEQYF. The DNA of the CDR3 is TGTGCCAGCAGGCCTAGCGGAACCTACGAGCAGTACTTC.

The chain employs TRBV19 and TRBJ1-2; the D is unclear. Germline assignment: CDR1 LNHDA and CDR2 SQIVND (reference sequence). CDR3 length: 15 amino acids. V was cut by 6 bases and J by 0 bases, with 14 bases left in between. CDR3 coding DNA: TGTGCCAGTAGCGGCTTTGACGGAGCTAACTATGGCTACACCTTC. Amino acids: CASSGFDGANYGYTF. Filled out from reference TRBV19 and TRBJ1-2, the complete variable domain reads DGGITQSPKYLFRKEGQNVTLSCEQNLNHDAMYWYRQDPGQGLRLIYYSQIVNDFQKGDIAEGYSVSREKKESFPLTVTSAQKNPTAFYLCASSGFDGANYGYTFGSGTRLTVV.

This clone was seen a single time. This chain uses TRBV4-3 with TRBJ2-1, with D possibly TRBD2 on 6 matching bases. Trimming pared 0 bases from V and 4 bases from J, leaving 16 bases between. Germline V gives CDR1 LGHNA, CDR2 YSLEER. The length of the CDR3 is 17 residues. The CDR3 nucleotides are TGCGCCAGCAGCCAAGACCATGAAAGCGGGCGATACAATGAGCAGTTCTTC. This translates into CASSQDHESGRYNEQFF.

The CDR3 DNA reads TGTGCCAGCAGTTACTCGATCTCCGCCGCCCGGAGCGAGCAGTACTTC. It translates to CASSYSISAARSEQYF. This rearrangement joins TRBV6-5 to TRBJ2-7, with D unresolved. The ends were cut back, 0 bases at V and 6 bases at J, with 18 bases in the middle. In germline, CDR1 is MNHEY, CDR2 SVGAGI. The CDR3 has 16 residues.

J is TRBJ2-1 and V is TRBV30, with 11 bases that match TRBD1. The CDR3 runs to 15 residues. Trimming took 2 bases from V and 7 from J; bases not matched to a gene: 7. CDR1 GTSNPN and CDR2 SVGIG come from the germline V gene (reference sequence). Here the CDR3 reads CAWSLGTGGLNEQFF. The CDR3 nucleotides are TGTGCCTGGAGTCTTGGGACAGGGGGATTAAATGAGCAGTTCTTC.

The chain links TRBV25-1 to TRBJ1-1; D remains unclear. Deletions cut 5 bases from V and 8 bases from J, with 15 bases between. The CDR3 consists of 13 residues. Germline assignment: CDR1 MGHDK and CDR2 SYGVNS. In DNA form, the CDR3 reads TGTGCCAGCAGTACCCGGGAAGGCCACGAAGCTTTCTTT. This sequence encodes CASSTREGHEAFF.

The rearrangement joins TRBV9 to TRBJ2-3, with 16 bases matching TRBD2. CDR3 length: 17 residues. The J segment lost 2 bases and the V segment lost 3 bases, leaving 3 bases of the junction unmatched. In germline, CDR1 is SGDLS, CDR2 YYNGEE. CDR3: CASSAGTSGRVTDTQYF. For the CDR3, the DNA is TGTGCCAGCAGCGCAGGGACTAGCGGGAGGGTCACAGATACGCAGTATTTT.

This clone was seen a handful of times. The chain recombines TRBV6-4 with TRBJ2-3, with TRBD2 identical over 14 bases. V lost 5 bases to trimming and J lost 5 bases; unmatched junction nucleotides: 3. Germline V gene data show CDR1 as MRHNA and CDR2 as SNTAGT. CDR3 length: 15 amino acids. CDR3 region: CASSRTSGGLDTQYF. The DNA of the CDR3 is TGTGCCAGCAGTCGGACTAGCGGGGGGTTAGATACGCAGTATTTT.

The chain is built from TRBV6-5 and TRBJ1-2, with D unclear. The V and J ends lost 6 bases and 8 bases respectively, with 16 bases between them. The CDR3 is 13 amino acids. Germline V gene lookup returns CDR1 MNHEY and CDR2 SVGAGI. The CDR3 sequence is CASRNKVGDGYTF. In nucleotides, the CDR3 is TGTGCCAGCAGGAACAAAGTGGGAGACGGCTACACCTTC.

The chain couples TRBV10-3 to TRBJ1-1; the D is unclear. Deletions cut 8 bases from V and 0 bases from J, with 7 bases between. Germline values: CDR1 ENHRY, CDR2 SYGVKD. The CDR3 length is 12 residues. The chain's CDR3 is CAIGLMNTEAFF. In DNA form, the CDR3 reads TGTGCCATCGGCCTGATGAACACTGAAGCTTTCTTT.

The rearrangement uses TRBV9 and TRBJ2-3, with D perhaps TRBD2 (6 bases). V was clipped by 3 bases and J by 4 bases, with 12 bases between them. Germline values: CDR1 SGDLS, CDR2 YYNGEE. This CDR3 is built from 14 residues. The CDR3 DNA follows: TGTGCCAGCAGCGGAACTAGCCCTCCAGATACGCAGTATTTT. The encoded protein is CASSGTSPPDTQYF.

The genes are TRBV29-1 and TRBJ1-5; D remains ambiguous. Trimming pared 3 bases from V and 2 bases from J, leaving 14 bases between. The CDR3 runs 15 residues. Germline V CDR1 and CDR2: SQVTM, ANQGSEA. The CDR3 here is CSVDVSGGGNQPQHF. The CDR3 nucleotides read TGCAGCGTTGACGTCAGCGGCGGCGGCAATCAGCCCCAGCATTTT.

The chain recombines TRBV27 with TRBJ1-2, with TRBD1 matching 8 bases. This CDR3 contains 15 residues. V dropped 4 bases and J dropped 3; count of bases not matched to a gene: 7. Per the germline V gene, CDR1 is MNHEY and CDR2 is SMNVEV (reference sequence). The CDR3 DNA reads as TGTGCCAGCAGTTCTTACAGGGGGAGGTACTATGGCTACACCTTC. Translation: CASSSYRGRYYGYTF.

This clone was seen only once. The chain is built from TRBV7-9 and TRBJ2-7; TRBD2 aligns across 13 bases. The CDR3 consists of 15 residues. The germline gives CDR1 SEHNR, CDR2 FQNEAQ (reference sequence). V shed 2 bases and J 5 bases; nucleotides not matched to a gene: 3. For the CDR3, the DNA is TGTGCCAGCAGCTTACGTGGACTAGCGGGAGACGAGCAGTACTTC. It encodes CASSLRGLAGDEQYF. The whole variable domain, remainder taken from reference TRBV7-9 and TRBJ2-7, is DTGVSQNPRHKITKRGQNVTFRCDPISEHNRLYWYRQTLGQGPEFLTYFQNEAQLEKSRLLSDRFSAERPKGSFSTLEIQRTEQGDSAMYLCASSLRGLAGDEQYFGPGTRLTVT.

The V gene is TRBV12-5, the J gene TRBJ2-1, with 7 bases aligning to TRBD1. Germline lookup yields CDR1 LGHNT and CDR2 FRNRAP. V shed 1 base and J 8 bases; nucleotides not matched to a gene: 2. The length of the CDR3 is 13 residues. CDR3 residues: CASGLDQGDEQFF. As DNA, the CDR3 is TGTGCTAGTGGTTTGGATCAGGGGGATGAGCAGTTCTTC.

The J gene is TRBJ2-3, the V gene TRBV5-1; D may be TRBD1 (6 bases). CDR1 and CDR2 (germline): SGHRS, YFSETQ. V dropped 4 bases and J dropped 0 bases, with 12 bases sitting between them. The CDR3 runs 15 residues. The CDR3 DNA reads as TGCGCCAGCAGCGTTAGGACAGCGAGCACAGATACGCAGTATTTT. This encodes CASSVRTASTDTQYF.

This clone showed up just a few times. The V call is TRBV18, the J call TRBJ2-7, with unresolved D. The ends were cut back, 4 bases at V and 0 bases at J, with 4 bases in the middle. Germline CDR1 KGHSH, CDR2 LQKENI. The CDR3 contains 12 residues. CDR3 in DNA: TGTGCCAGCTCACTGAGCTCCTACGAGCAGTACTTC. Its protein is CASSLSSYEQYF. The entire variable domain, with the rest obtained from reference TRBV18 and TRBJ2-7, is as follows: NAGVMQNPRHLVRRRGQEARLRCSPMKGHSHVYWYRQLPEEGLKFMVYLQKENIIDESGMPKERFSAEFPKEGPSILRIQQVVRGDSAAYFCASSLSSYEQYFGPGTRLTVT.

V is TRBV10-2 and J is TRBJ2-7, with D uncertain. Germline V gene sequence: CDR1 WSHSY, CDR2 SAAADI. The V and J ends lost 4 bases and 2 bases respectively, with 3 bases between them. CDR3 length: 11 residues. The DNA of the CDR3 is TGCGCCAGCAGTGTCGCCTACGAGCAGTACTTC. It translates to CASSVAYEQYF.

The V gene is TRBV19, the J gene TRBJ1-2, with D tentatively TRBD1 (6 bases). The V gene lost 5 bases and the J gene lost 8 bases, with 12 bases spanning the gap. Germline V CDR1 and CDR2: LNHDA, SQIVND (reference sequence). The CDR3 is made up of 12 amino acids. The CDR3 DNA sequence: TGTGCCAGTAGTCTTTTCAGGGGCGGCTACACCTTC. This sequence encodes CASSLFRGGYTF.

The chain is built from TRBV30 and TRBJ2-3; D is uncertain. CDR3 length equals 12 residues. Germline CDR1 is GTSNPN and CDR2 is SVGIG (reference sequence). V lost 5 bases and J 3 bases, leaving 9 bases between the germline ends. CDR3 bases: TGTGCCTGGGGCCTAGGAACAGATACGCAGTATTTT. Amino acid sequence: CAWGLGTDTQYF.

The chain combines TRBV18 with TRBJ1-2; D remains ambiguous. Trimming cost V 6 bases and J 2 bases, with 10 bases left between them. Germline assignment: CDR1 KGHSH and CDR2 LQKENI. This CDR3 is 13 amino acids long. The CDR3 DNA is TGTGCCAGCTCCCTTAGCGAAAACTATGGCTACACCTTC. The encoded protein is CASSLSENYGYTF.

This rearrangement joins TRBV7-9 to TRBJ2-3; 10 bases match TRBD2. J gave up 0 bases and V 5 bases, and 8 bases lay outside the gene matches. There are 17 residues in the CDR3. Germline-derived CDR1 and CDR2 are SEHNR and FQNEAQ (reference sequence). The CDR3 coding sequence is TGTGCCAGCAGCAGACCGAGCGGGGGGGAAAGCACAGATACGCAGTATTTT. Translating it yields CASSRPSGGESTDTQYF.

This chain joins TRBV6-1 and TRBJ1-5, with 7 bases fitting TRBD1. Losses at the gene ends were 10 bases for V and 5 bases for J; bases not matched to a gene: 14. The CDR3 is 15 residues long. CDR1 and CDR2 (germline): MNHNS, SASEGT. The DNA of the CDR3 is TGTGCCACCATCGTAGGGGGCCCGGGGTATCAGCCCCAGCATTTT. Translated, it gives CATIVGGPGYQPQHF.

This clone showed up just once. This sequence joins TRBV18 and TRBJ2-2; no clear D. The germline V gene encodes CDR1 KGHSH and CDR2 LQKENI. The CDR3 sequence is 14 residues long. Trimming shortened V by 6 bases and J by 0 bases, and 8 bases separated the two germline ends. CDR3 nucleotides: TGTGCCAGCTCCCCCCTCGCGAACACCGGGGAGCTGTTTTTT. Translated: CASSPLANTGELFF.

The CDR3 here is CASSQDGQGVSTEAFF. CDR3 coding DNA: TGCGCCAGCAGCCAAGACGGACAGGGGGTGAGCACTGAAGCTTTCTTT. J is TRBJ1-1 and V is TRBV4-1; 10 positions agree with TRBD1. J was trimmed by 4 bases and V by 0 bases; bases with no gene match: 5. The V gene's germline CDR1 is MGHRA and CDR2 YSYEKL. The CDR3 extends over 16 amino acids.

To note about this clone: This sample includes further DNA sequences coding for the same CDR3. The chain recombines TRBV2 with TRBJ1-1; 9 positions match TRBD1. The CDR3 consists of 14 residues. V lost 6 bases and J lost 2; bases outside the gene matches: 4. Per germline, CDR1 SNHLY and CDR2 FYNNEI. CDR3 nucleotides: TGTGCCAGCAGCGGACAGGGGAGCAACACTGAAGCTTTCTTT. As protein: CASSGQGSNTEAFF.

This sequence joins TRBV19 and TRBJ1-2; 7 bases align to TRBD1. Germline V CDR1 and CDR2: LNHDA, SQIVND (reference sequence). This CDR3 spans 15 amino acids. V trimming: 1 base; J trimming: 2 bases; junction bases outside the gene matches: 4. CDR3 sequence (DNA): TGTGCCAGTAGTATAGCCGTGGGACAGAACTATGGCTACACCTTC. It codes for CASSIAVGQNYGYTF.

This chain links TRBV4-1 with TRBJ2-7; D remains unclear. Germline values: CDR1 MGHRA, CDR2 YSYEKL. This CDR3 spans 14 amino acids. With 4 bases removed from V and 2 bases from J, the gap between germline ends came to 12 bases. DNA for the CDR3: TGCGCCAGCAGCCCGCCAGGTATTGCCTACGAGCAGTACTTC. It is translated as CASSPPGIAYEQYF.

The rearrangement joins TRBV7-3 to TRBJ2-3; 7 nucleotides agree with TRBD2. V trimming: 5 bases; J trimming: 2 bases; junction bases outside the gene matches: 4. Germline V gene lookup returns CDR1 SGHTA and CDR2 FQGTGA. The CDR3 totals 14 residues. The chain's CDR3 is CASSAGVPTDTQYF. The CDR3 DNA is TGTGCCAGCAGCGCGGGGGTCCCCACAGATACGCAGTATTTT. Using reference TRBV7-3 and TRBJ2-3 for the parts outside the CDR3, the full variable domain is GAGVSQTPSNKVTEKGKYVELRCDPISGHTALYWYRQSLGQGPEFLIYFQGTGAADDSGLPNDRFFAVRPEGSVSTLKIQRTERGDSAVYLCASSAGVPTDTQYFGPGTRLTVL.